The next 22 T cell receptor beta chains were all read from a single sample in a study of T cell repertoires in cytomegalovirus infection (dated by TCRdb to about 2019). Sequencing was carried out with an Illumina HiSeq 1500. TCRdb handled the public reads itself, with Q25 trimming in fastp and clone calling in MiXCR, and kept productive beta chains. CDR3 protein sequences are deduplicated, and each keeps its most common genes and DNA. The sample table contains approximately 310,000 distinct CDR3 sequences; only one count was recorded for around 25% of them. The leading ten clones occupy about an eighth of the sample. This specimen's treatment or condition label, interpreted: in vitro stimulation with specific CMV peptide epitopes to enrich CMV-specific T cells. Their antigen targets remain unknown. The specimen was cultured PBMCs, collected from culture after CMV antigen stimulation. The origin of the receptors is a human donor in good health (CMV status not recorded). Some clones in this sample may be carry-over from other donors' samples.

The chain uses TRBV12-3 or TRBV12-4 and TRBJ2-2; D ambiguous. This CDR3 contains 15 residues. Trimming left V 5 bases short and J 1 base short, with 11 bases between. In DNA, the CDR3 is TGTGCCAGCAGTCGGCATGGCGGGAACACCGGGGAGCTGTTTTTT. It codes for CASSRHGGNTGELFF.

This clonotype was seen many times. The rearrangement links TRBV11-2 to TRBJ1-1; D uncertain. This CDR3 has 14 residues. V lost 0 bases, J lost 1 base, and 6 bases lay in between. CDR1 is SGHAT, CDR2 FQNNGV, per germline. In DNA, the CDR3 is TGTGCCAGCAGCTTAGATCGCAGGAACACTGAAGCTTTCTTT. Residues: CASSLDRRNTEAFF.

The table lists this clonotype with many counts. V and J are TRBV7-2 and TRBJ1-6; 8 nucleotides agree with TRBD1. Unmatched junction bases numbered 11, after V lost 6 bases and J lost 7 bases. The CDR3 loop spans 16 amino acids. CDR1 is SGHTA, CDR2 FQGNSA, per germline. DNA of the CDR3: TGTGCCAGCAGAACGTTAGGGACAGGAGCGAATTCACCCCTCCACTTT. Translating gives CASRTLGTGANSPLHF.

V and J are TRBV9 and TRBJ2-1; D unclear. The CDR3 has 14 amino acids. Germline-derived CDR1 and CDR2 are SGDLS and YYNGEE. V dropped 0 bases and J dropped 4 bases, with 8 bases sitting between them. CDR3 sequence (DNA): TGTGCCAGCAGCGTAGGGTGGCAGTACAATGAGCAGTTCTTC. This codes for CASSVGWQYNEQFF.

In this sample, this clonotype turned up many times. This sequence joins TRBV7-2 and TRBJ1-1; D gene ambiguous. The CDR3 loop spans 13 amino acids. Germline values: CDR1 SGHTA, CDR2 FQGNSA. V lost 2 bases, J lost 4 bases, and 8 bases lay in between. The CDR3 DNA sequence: TGTGCCAGCAGCTTACTTATTGGCACTGAAGCTTTCTTT. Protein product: CASSLLIGTEAFF.

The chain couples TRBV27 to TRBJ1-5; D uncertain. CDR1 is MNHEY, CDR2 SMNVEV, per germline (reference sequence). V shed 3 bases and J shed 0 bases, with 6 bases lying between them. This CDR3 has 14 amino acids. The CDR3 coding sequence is TGTGCCAGCAGTTTTGTTTATAGCAATCAGCCCCAGCATTTT. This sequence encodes CASSFVYSNQPQHF.

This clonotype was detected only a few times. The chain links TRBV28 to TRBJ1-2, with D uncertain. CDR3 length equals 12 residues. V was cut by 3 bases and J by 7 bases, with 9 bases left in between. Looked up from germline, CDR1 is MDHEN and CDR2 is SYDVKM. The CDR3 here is CASSFLQFGYTF. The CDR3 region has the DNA TGTGCCAGCAGTTTTTTACAGTTTGGCTACACCTTC.

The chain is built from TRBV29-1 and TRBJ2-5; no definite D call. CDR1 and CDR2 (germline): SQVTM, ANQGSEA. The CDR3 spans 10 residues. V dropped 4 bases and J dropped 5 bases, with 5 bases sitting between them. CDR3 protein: CSVVHETQYF. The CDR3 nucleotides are TGCAGCGTTGTACATGAGACCCAGTACTTC.

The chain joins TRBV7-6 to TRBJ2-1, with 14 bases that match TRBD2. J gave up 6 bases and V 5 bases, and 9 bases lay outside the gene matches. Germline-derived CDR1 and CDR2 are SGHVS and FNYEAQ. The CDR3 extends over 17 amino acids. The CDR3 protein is CASSELTGTSGSNEQFF. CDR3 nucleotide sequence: TGTGCCAGCAGCGAGTTAACCGGGACTAGCGGGAGCAATGAGCAGTTCTTC.

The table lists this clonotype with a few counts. CDR3 region: CASSQSPREKLFF. In DNA form, the CDR3 reads TGTGCCAGCAGCCAATCACCCAGGGAAAAACTGTTTTTT. The rearrangement joins TRBV3-1 to TRBJ1-4; D remains unclear. The germline CDR1 and CDR2 sequences are LGHDT and YNNKEL (reference sequence). This CDR3 contains 13 residues. V was cut by 2 bases and J by 8 bases, with 9 bases left in between.

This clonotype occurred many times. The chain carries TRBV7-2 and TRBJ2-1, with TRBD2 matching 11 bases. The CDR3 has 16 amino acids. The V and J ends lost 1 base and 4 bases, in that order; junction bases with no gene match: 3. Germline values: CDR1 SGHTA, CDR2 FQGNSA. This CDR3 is CASSLVTSGGYNEQFF. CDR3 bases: TGTGCCAGCAGCTTAGTCACTAGCGGGGGTTACAATGAGCAGTTCTTC.

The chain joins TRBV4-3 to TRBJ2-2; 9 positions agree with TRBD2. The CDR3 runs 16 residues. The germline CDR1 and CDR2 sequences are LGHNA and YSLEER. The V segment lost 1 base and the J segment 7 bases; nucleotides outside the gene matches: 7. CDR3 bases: TGCGCCAGCAGCCAAGGGGCGGGAGGGCCTATCGGGGAGCTGTTTTTT. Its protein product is CASSQGAGGPIGELFF.

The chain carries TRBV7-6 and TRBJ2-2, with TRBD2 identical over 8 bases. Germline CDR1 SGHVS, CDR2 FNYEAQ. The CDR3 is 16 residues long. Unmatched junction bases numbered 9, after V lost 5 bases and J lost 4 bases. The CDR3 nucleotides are TGTGCCAGCAGCCCCGGGGGGGGTCGCGGCACCGGGGAGCTGTTTTTT. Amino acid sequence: CASSPGGGRGTGELFF.

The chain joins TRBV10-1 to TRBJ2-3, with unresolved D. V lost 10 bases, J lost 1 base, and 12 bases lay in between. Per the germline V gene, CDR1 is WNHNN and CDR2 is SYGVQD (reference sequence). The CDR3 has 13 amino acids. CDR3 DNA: TGCGCCACCACACCCGACGGCACAGATACGCAGTATTTT. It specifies CATTPDGTDTQYF.

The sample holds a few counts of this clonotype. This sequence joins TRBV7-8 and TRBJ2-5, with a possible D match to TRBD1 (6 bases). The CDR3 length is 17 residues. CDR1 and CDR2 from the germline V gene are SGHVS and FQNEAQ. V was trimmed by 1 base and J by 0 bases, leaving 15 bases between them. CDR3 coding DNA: TGTGCCAGCAGCTTAGTCTCGCTCGGACAGAACCAAGAGACCCAGTACTTC. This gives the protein CASSLVSLGQNQETQYF.

CDR3 coding DNA: TGCGCCAGCAGCTTGGGCGGGATCTCAGATACGCAGTATTTT. Residues: CASSLGGISDTQYF. The chain uses TRBV5-1 and TRBJ2-3; TRBD2 might be the D (6 bases). The germline V gene has CDR1 SGHRS and CDR2 YFSETQ. The CDR3 consists of 14 residues. The V end was cut by 0 bases, the J end by 4 bases, with 9 bases between.

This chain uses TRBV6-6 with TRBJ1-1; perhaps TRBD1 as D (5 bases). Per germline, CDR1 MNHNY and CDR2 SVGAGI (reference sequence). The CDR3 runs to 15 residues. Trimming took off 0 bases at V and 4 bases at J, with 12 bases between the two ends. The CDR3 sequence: CASSYSGGRGTEAFF. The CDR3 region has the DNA TGTGCCAGCAGTTACTCGGGGGGACGTGGCACTGAAGCTTTCTTT.

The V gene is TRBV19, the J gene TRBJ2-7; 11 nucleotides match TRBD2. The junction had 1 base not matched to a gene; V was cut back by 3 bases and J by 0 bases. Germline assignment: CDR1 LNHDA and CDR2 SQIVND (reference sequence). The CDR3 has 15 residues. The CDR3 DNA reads TGTGCCAGTAGTATTAGCGGGAGGGCCTCCTACGAGCAGTACTTC. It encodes CASSISGRASYEQYF.

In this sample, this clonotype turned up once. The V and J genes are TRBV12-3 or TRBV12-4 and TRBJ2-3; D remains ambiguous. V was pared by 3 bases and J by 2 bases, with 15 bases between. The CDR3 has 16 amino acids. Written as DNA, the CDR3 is TGTGCCAGCAGTTTTTCCCCGGGTAGTCTCACAGATACGCAGTATTTT. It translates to CASSFSPGSLTDTQYF.

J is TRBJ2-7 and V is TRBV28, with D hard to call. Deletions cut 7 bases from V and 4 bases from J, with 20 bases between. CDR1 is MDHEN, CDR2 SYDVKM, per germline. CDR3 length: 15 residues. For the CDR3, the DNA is TGTGCCAGCATCCCCGTTTTGTGGGCCGGGTACGAGCAGTACTTC. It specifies CASIPVLWAGYEQYF.

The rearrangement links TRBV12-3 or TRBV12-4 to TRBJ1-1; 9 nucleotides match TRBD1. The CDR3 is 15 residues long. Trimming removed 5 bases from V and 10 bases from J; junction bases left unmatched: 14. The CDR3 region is CASSRQGVPKVAAFF. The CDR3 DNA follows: TGTGCCAGCAGTCGACAGGGGGTACCTAAGGTGGCAGCTTTCTTT.

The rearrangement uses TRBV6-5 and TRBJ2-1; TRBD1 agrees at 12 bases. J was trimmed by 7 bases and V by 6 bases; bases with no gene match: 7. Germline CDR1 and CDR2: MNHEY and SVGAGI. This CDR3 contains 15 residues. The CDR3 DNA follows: TGTGCCAGCAGCCCCGGGACAGGGGGCTGGAATGAGCAGTTCTTC. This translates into CASSPGTGGWNEQFF.